Sequencing of this TCR beta chain was carried out in a study of blood T cell repertoires in COVID-19. A PCR-confirmed or clinician-diagnosed COVID-19 case had contacted exposed participants within 2 weeks of entry. Looked up from germline, CDR1 is LNHDA and CDR2 is SQIVND (reference sequence). The CDR3 has 16 residues. The trim removed 2 bases at V and 0 bases at J, leaving 1 base unmatched. Under the authors' procedure: Nucleated cell number was recorded as an estimate derived from reference gene primer amplification. Sequenced by immunoSEQ multiplex PCR; TCRdb stores in-frame clones only, minus some. That table gives V, J and clone size, and the DNA gave D and trimming. The sample includes 220,000 or so clones, around 89% of them seen just once. This clone appeared a few times.

The V gene is TRBV19, the J gene TRBJ1-1; 12 bases match TRBD1. The TCR comes from a man in his fifties or sixties who had been exposed to COVID-19. The material sequenced was PBMCs or T cells enriched from blood (not recorded which). The CDR3 protein is CASSIRDRGLNTEAFF. CDR3 DNA sequence: TGTGCCAGTAGTATACGGGACAGGGGGCTGAACACTGAAGCTTTCTTT.